What follows is one T cell receptor beta chain and its context. Its antigen remains unidentified. Gene names are mouse gene names. The data were taken from a study of tissue T cells after allogeneic stem cell transplantation. Findings and limits, study-wide: Few T cell clones were shared across patients, but motif clusters showed tissue-specific shared signatures. Tissue-detected TCR repertoire was only partly captured by blood and spleen T cells.

Method: immunoSEQ multiplex PCR; TCRdb's copy keeps in-frame clones and lacks some. The data show 48,000 or so clones, 73% seen once. Material: sorted cells pooled from one or two spleens. The sequence derives from a pool of C57BL/6 mice in good health.

CDR3 sequence reads: CTCSAWGGAGQNTLYF. The CDR3 bases that were read are TGCACCTGCAGTGCCTGGGGGGGCGCCGGTCAAAACACCTTGTAC. V is TRBV1 and J is TRBJ2-4; 10 nucleotides align to TRBD2. The sequenced fragment ends 1 residue before the CDR3 boundary, so the rest is inferred from the germline J gene. The CDR3 contains 16 residues. CDR1 and CDR2 from the germline V gene are NSQYPW and LRSPGD (reference sequence). Germline trimming cut 3 bases from V and 1 base from J; bases unmatched to any gene: 4.